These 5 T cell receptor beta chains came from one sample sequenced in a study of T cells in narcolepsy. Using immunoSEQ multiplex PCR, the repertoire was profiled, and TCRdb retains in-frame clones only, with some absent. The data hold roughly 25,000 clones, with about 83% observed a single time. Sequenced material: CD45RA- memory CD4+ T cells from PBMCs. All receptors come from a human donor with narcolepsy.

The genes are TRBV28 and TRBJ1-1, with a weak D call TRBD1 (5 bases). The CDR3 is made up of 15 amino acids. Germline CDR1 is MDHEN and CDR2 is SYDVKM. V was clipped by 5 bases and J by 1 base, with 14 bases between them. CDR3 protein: CASSPRTPWNTEAFF. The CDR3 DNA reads TGTGCCAGCAGTCCTCGGACACCCTGGAACACTGAAGCTTTCTTT.

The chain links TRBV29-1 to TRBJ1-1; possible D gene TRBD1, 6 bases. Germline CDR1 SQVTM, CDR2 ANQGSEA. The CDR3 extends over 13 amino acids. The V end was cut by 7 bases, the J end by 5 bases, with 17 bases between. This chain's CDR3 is CSATGGRGTEAFF. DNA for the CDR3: TGCAGCGCGACAGGCGGAAGGGGGACTGAAGCTTTCTTT.

The DNA of the CDR3 is TGTGCCAGCAGTTTTAGGCAGATTGGCTACGAGCAGTACTTC. This gives the protein CASSFRQIGYEQYF. This rearrangement joins TRBV28 to TRBJ2-7; D gene uncertain. CDR1 MDHEN and CDR2 SYDVKM come from the germline V gene. V lost 3 bases to trimming and J lost 3 bases, with 12 bases between them. The CDR3 sequence is 14 residues long. Supplemented by reference TRBV28 and TRBJ2-7, the full variable domain reads DVKVTQSSRYLVKRTGEKVFLECVQDMDHENMFWYRQDPGLGLRLIYFSYDVKMKEKGDIPEGYSVSREKKERFSLILESASTNQTSMYLCASSFRQIGYEQYFGPGTRLTVT.

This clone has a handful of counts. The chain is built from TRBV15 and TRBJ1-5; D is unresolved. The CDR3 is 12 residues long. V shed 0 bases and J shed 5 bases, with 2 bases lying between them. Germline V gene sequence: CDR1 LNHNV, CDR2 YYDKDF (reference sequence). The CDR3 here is CATSRDDQPQHF. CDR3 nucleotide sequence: TGTGCCACCAGCAGAGATGATCAGCCCCAGCATTTT.

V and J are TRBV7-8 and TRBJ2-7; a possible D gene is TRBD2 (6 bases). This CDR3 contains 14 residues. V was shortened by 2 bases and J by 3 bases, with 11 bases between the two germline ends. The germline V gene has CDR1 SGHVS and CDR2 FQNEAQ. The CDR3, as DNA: TGTGCCAGCAGCTTATTGACTAGTAACTACGAGCAGTACTTC. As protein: CASSLLTSNYEQYF.